Each of the 11 T cell receptor beta chains below was sequenced from the same sample in a study of regulatory T cells in long-lasting Graves disease. Assembly of TCR beta libraries relied on iRepertoire HTBI primers together with Arm-PCR of CDR3 regions. TCRdb independently ran MiXCR on the multiplex PCR reads; one entry per CDR3 protein. This table has about 340,000 distinct CDR3 sequences, around a fifth appearing once. Time point described: persistent/refractory GD, antithyroid drugs over 5 years with positive TRAb. Construction of the TCR library relied on RNA isolated from PBMCs. The sequencing used peripheral blood mononuclear cells (PBMCs), collected when the disease was refractory, from a patient treated with antithyroid drugs. Receptors originate from a female donor with Graves disease.

This chain links TRBV20-1 with TRBJ2-6, with TRBD1 matching 8 bases. From germline, CDR1 is DFQATT and CDR2 SNEGSKA (reference sequence). After removal of 5 bases from V and 0 bases from J, the junction contained 12 bases not matched to a gene. The CDR3 has 18 amino acids. CDR3 protein: CSAWAGQGILSGANVLTF. As DNA, the CDR3 is TGCAGTGCTTGGGCTGGACAGGGCATCCTCTCTGGGGCCAACGTCCTGACTTTC.

The rearrangement joins TRBV29-1 to TRBJ2-2; 11 nucleotides agree with TRBD2. CDR1 is SQVTM, CDR2 ANQGSEA, per germline. V was clipped by 6 bases and J by 5 bases; unmatched bases: 2. The CDR3 runs to 13 residues. The CDR3 bases are TGCAGCGTCGGGACTAGCGGAACCGGGGAGCTGTTTTTT. This translates into CSVGTSGTGELFF.

This clonotype was observed a few times. The chain combines TRBV19 with TRBJ1-2, with TRBD1 as a possible D gene (5 bases). The CDR3 has 14 amino acids. Germline CDR1 LNHDA, CDR2 SQIVND (reference sequence). Trimming cost V 5 bases and J 4 bases, with 14 bases left between them. The CDR3 reads CASSVWGLRYGYTF. The CDR3 bases are TGTGCCAGTAGTGTATGGGGACTACGCTATGGCTACACCTTC. Variable domain in full (rest from reference TRBV19 and TRBJ1-2): DGGITQSPKYLFRKEGQNVTLSCEQNLNHDAMYWYRQDPGQGLRLIYYSQIVNDFQKGDIAEGYSVSREKKESFPLTVTSAQKNPTAFYLCASSVWGLRYGYTFGSGTRLTVV.

The V gene is TRBV5-4, the J gene TRBJ1-6; D is perhaps TRBD1 (5 bases). This CDR3 comprises 14 residues. Trimming stripped 0 bases from V and 9 bases from J, with 10 bases between. Germline values: CDR1 SGHNT, CDR2 YYREEE (reference sequence). The CDR3 DNA sequence: TGTGCCAGCAGCTTGGAAGGGACTCCTTCACCCCTCCACTTT. It yields the protein CASSLEGTPSPLHF.

This chain connects TRBV13 to TRBJ2-2; a weak D match, TRBD1 (6 bases). This CDR3 is 16 amino acids long. V lost 4 bases to trimming and J lost 0 bases, with 12 bases between them. Germline V lookup: CDR1 PRHDT, CDR2 FYEKMQ (reference sequence). The CDR3 DNA sequence: TGTGCCAGCAGCTCTAGGACAGCTACGAACACCGGGGAGCTGTTTTTT. Protein product: CASSSRTATNTGELFF.

With regard to this clonotype: The conserved phenylalanine or tryptophan is not found at the CDR3 terminus, so this likely reflects a read error. The limits of the CDR3 on the DNA are not certain, so only TCRdb's listed CDR3 is given. The genes are TRBV28 and TRBJ1-2; the table names TRBD1, a call not compared with the DNA. The length of the CDR3 is 15 amino acids, counting both ends. The germline V gene has CDR1 MDHEN and CDR2 SYDVKM. The CDR3 loop is CASSSPIPGTGPYPL.

The V gene is TRBV28, the J gene TRBJ1-5; 12 bases map to TRBD1. The germline V gene encodes CDR1 MDHEN and CDR2 SYDVKM. There are 17 residues in the CDR3. V shed 10 bases and J 6 bases; nucleotides not matched to a gene: 16. This CDR3 is CATGGTGGDWGFQPQHF. CDR3 nucleotides: TGTGCCACCGGGGGGACAGGGGGCGATTGGGGTTTTCAGCCCCAGCATTTT.

The sample holds a few counts of this clonotype. The chain is built from TRBV25-1 and TRBJ1-6, with 8 bases aligning to TRBD1. Trimming removed 7 bases from V and 9 bases from J; junction bases left unmatched: 5. This CDR3 comprises 13 residues. From germline, CDR1 is MGHDK and CDR2 SYGVNS. The CDR3 DNA follows: TGTGCCAGCATGTCCACAGGGGGTTCACCCCTCCACTTT. This translates into CASMSTGGSPLHF.

The chain uses TRBV6-5 and TRBJ1-2; unclear D gene. The CDR3 length is 14 residues. V was shortened by 0 bases and J by 7 bases, with 12 bases between the two germline ends. The germline CDR1 and CDR2 sequences are MNHEY and SVGAGI. Here the CDR3 reads CASSYSRRASGYTF. Written as DNA, the CDR3 is TGTGCCAGCAGTTACTCGAGGAGGGCCAGTGGCTACACCTTC.

This clonotype was seen ten or more times. The chain carries TRBV6-2 or TRBV6-3 and TRBJ2-2; 8 bases are a match to TRBD1. The junction had 10 bases not matched to a gene; V was cut back by 6 bases and J by 7 bases. The CDR3 covers 15 residues. Germline V gene data show CDR1 as MNHEY and CDR2 as SVGEGT. The CDR3 is CASRDGQGDHGELFF. The CDR3 region has the DNA TGTGCCAGCAGGGATGGACAGGGAGATCACGGGGAGCTGTTTTTT.

The sample holds many counts of this clonotype. V gene TRBV3-1 combines with J gene TRBJ1-5; 8 nucleotides agree with TRBD1. CDR1 and CDR2 (germline): LGHDT, YNNKEL (reference sequence). This CDR3 has 15 residues. The J segment lost 10 bases and the V segment lost 1 base, leaving 9 bases of the junction unmatched. The CDR3: CASSQGGQGAVPQHF. The CDR3 bases are TGTGCCAGCAGCCAAGGGGGGCAGGGGGCGGTCCCCCAGCATTTT.